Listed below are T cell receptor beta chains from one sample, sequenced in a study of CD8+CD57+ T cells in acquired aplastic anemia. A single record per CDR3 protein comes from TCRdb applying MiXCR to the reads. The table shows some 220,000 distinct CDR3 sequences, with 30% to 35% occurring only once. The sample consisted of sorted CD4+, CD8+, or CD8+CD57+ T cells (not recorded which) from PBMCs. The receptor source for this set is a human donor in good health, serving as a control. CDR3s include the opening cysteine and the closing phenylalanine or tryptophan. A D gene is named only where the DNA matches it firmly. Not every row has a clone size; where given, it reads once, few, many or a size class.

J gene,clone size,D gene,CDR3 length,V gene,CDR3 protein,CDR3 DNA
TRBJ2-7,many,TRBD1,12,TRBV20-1,CSATGQGYEQYF,TGCAGTGCTACGGGACAGGGCTACGAGCAGTACTTC
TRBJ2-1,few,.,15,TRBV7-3,CASSPRLDTYNEQFF,TGTGCCAGCAGCCCGCGACTAGATACCTACAATGAGCAGTTCTTC
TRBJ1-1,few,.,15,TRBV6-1,CASSGIRGGHTEAFF,TGTGCCAGCAGTGGAATCAGGGGCGGGCACACTGAAGCTTTCTTT
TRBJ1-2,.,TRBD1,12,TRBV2,CASSTGTGWFTF,TGTGCCAGCAGTACCGGGACAGGTTGGTTTACCTTC
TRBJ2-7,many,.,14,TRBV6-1,CASSGHLAGQKQYF,TGTGCCAGCAGTGGACACTTAGCAGGCCAGAAGCAGTACTTC
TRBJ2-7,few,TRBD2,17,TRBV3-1,CASSQVSGTSGSYEQYF,TGTGCCAGCAGCCAAGTTTCCGGGACTAGCGGCTCCTACGAGCAGTACTTC
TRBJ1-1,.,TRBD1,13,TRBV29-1,CSVARGPDTEAFF,TGCAGCGTTGCGAGGGGGCCCGACACTGAAGCTTTCTTT
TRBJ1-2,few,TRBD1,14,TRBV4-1,CASSQVGTGVGYTF,TGCGCCAGCAGCCAAGTAGGGACAGGAGTTGGCTACACCTTC
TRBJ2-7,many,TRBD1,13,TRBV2,CASRSGGIYEQYF,TGTGCCAGCAGGTCAGGGGGCATCTACGAGCAGTACTTC
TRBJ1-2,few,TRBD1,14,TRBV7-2,CASSTGQVGFGYTF,TGTGCCAGCAGTACTGGACAGGTCGGATTTGGCTACACCTTC
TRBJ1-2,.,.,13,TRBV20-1,CSAREAGNYGYTF,TGCAGTGCTAGAGAGGCAGGGAATTATGGCTACACCTTC
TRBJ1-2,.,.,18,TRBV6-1,CASSEIDVVTPPNYGYTF,TGTGCCAGCAGTGAGATAGATGTGGTGACTCCTCCTAACTATGGCTACACCTTC
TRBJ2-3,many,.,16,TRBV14,CASSQYLAFGTDTQYF,TGTGCCAGCAGCCAATACCTAGCGTTCGGCACAGATACGCAGTATTTT
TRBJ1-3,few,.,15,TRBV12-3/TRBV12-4,CASSLWPVSGNTIYF,TGTGCCAGCAGTTTATGGCCGGTCTCTGGAAACACCATATATTTT
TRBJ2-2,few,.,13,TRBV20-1,CSATYGVSGELFF,TGCAGTGCTACGTATGGGGTTTCCGGGGAGCTGTTTTTT
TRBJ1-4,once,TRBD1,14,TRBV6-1,CASAWGRGLEKLFF,TGTGCCAGCGCCTGGGGCAGGGGGCTTGAAAAACTGTTTTTT
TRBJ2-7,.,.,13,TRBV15,CATSRDPEGGPYF,TGTGCCACCAGCAGAGATCCCGAAGGCGGGCCGTACTTC
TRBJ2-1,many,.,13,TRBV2,CASSEIAGQGTSF,TGTGCCAGCAGTGAAATCGCGGGACAAGGCACATCCTTC
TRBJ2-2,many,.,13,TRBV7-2,CASSNQNTGELFF,TGTGCCAGCAGCAACCAGAACACCGGGGAGCTGTTTTTT
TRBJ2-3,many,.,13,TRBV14,CASSQDLEDTQYF,TGTGCCAGCAGCCAAGATCTGGAAGATACGCAGTATTTT
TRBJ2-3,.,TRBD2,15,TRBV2,CASSEASGKPGTQYF,TGTGCCAGCAGTGAGGCTAGCGGGAAGCCCGGTACGCAGTATTTT
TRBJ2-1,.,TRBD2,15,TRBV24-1,CATSGFWGGSNGQFF,TGTGCCACCAGTGGTTTCTGGGGAGGGTCCAATGGGCAGTTCTTC
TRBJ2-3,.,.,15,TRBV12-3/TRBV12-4,CASSLGTSNTDTQYF,TGTGCCAGCAGTTTAGGAACTAGCAACACAGATACGCAGTATTTT
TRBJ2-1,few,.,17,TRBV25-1,CASSERGLLRNHSEQFF,TGTGCCAGCAGTGAACGAGGACTACTTCGGAACCACAGTGAGCAGTTCTTC
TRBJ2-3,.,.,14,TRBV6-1,CASSRGDGPDTQYF,TGTGCCAGCAGTCGGGGAGACGGGCCAGATACGCAGTATTTT
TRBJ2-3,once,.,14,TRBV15,CATSRTRSPDTRYF,TGTGCCACCAGCAGAACTCGGTCGCCCGATACGCGGTACTTT
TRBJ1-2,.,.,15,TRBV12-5,CASGLVGRGNYGYTF,TGTGCTAGTGGTTTGGTAGGGAGGGGGAACTATGGCTACACCTTC
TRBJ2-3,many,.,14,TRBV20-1,CSAPSSSGTDTQYF,TGCAGTGCTCCCTCCAGCTCCGGCACAGATACGCAGTATTTT
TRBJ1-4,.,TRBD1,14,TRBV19,CASSDRGRAEKLFF,TGTGCCAGTAGTGACAGGGGCAGAGCTGAAAAACTGTTTTTT
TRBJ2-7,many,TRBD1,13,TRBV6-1,CASRTGVTYEQYF,TGTGCCAGTCGGACAGGGGTGACCTACGAGCAGTACTTC
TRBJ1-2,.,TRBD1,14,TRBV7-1,CASSSRDRLYGYTF,TGTGCCAGCAGCTCACGGGACAGGCTCTATGGCTACACCTTC
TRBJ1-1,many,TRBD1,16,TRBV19,CASSTQPGQGAPEAFF,TGTGCCAGTAGTACACAACCGGGACAGGGGGCTCCTGAAGCTTTCTTT
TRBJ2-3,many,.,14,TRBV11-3,CASSYGWGTDTQYF,TGTGCCAGCAGCTACGGGTGGGGCACAGATACGCAGTATTTT
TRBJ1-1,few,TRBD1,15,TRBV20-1,CSARIAVRGVGEAFF,TGCAGTGCTAGAATCGCCGTCAGGGGGGTTGGTGAAGCTTTCTTT
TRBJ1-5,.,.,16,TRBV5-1,CASSLGTGLLNQPQHF,TGCGCCAGCAGCTTGGGTACAGGCCTTCTCAATCAGCCCCAGCATTTT